This T cell receptor (beta chain) derives from a study of cytomegalovirus exposure and HLA in healthy donors. Points from the study as a whole: Most TCR beta V segments were productive about 87% or about 30% of the time in an earlier analysis. Altogether, about 160 TCR beta chains were recorded as cytomegalovirus-associated.

Amplification used 60 Vbeta primers and 13 Jbeta primers. Here immunoSEQ multiplex PCR was the method, and the copy in TCRdb shows in-frame clones only, minus some. The table lists about 180,000 clones, 70% to 80% of them singletons, with approximately 0.73% in the top ten. As for this clone: No antigen is known for it.

Per germline, CDR1 SGHAT and CDR2 FQNNGV. There are 15 residues in the CDR3. V shed 3 bases and J shed 3 bases, with 12 bases lying between them. This rearrangement joins TRBV11-2 to TRBJ1-3; possibly TRBD1 for D (5 bases). Sequencing input: PBMCs. The TCR was taken from a woman aged 40 to 50 in good health and CMV-seronegative. CDR3 nucleotide sequence: TGTGCCAGCAGCTTTGAGGGGCGGGGTGGAAACACCATATATTTT. The encoded protein is CASSFEGRGGNTIYF. Using reference TRBV11-2 and TRBJ1-3 for the parts outside the CDR3, the full variable domain is EAGVAQSPRYKIIEKRQSVAFWCNPISGHATLYWYQQILGQGPKLLIQFQNNGVVDDSQLPKDRFSAERLKGVDSTLKIQPAKLEDSAVYLCASSFEGRGGNTIYFGEGSWLTVV.